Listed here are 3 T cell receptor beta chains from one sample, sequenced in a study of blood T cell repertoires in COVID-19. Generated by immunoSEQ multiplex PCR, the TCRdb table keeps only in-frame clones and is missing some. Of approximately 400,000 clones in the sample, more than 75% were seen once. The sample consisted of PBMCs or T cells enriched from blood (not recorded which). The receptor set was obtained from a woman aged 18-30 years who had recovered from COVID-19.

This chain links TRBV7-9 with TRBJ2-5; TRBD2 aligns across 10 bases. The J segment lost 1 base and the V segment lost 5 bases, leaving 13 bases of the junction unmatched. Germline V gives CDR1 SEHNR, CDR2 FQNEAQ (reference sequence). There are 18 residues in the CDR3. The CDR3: CASSQPGGLAGVQETQYF. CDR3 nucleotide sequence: TGTGCCAGCAGCCAACCCGGAGGGCTAGCGGGAGTCCAAGAGACCCAGTACTTC.

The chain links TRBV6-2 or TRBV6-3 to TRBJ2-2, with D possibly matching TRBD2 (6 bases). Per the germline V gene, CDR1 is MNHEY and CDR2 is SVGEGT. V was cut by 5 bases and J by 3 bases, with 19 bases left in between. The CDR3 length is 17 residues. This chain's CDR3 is CASSTERRGQHTGELFF. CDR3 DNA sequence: TGTGCCAGCAGTACCGAAAGGAGGGGTCAACACACCGGGGAGCTGTTTTTT.

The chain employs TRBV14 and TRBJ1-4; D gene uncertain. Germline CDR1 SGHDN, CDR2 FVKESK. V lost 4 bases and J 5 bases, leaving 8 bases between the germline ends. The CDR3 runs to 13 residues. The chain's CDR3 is CASSREANEKLFF. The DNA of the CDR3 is TGTGCCAGCAGCCGAGAAGCGAATGAAAAACTGTTTTTT.